This TCR beta chain was identified during a study of spatial heterogeneity in lung cancer. Specified time point: sample taken at primary tumor resection. Patients with untreated early-stage non-small cell lung cancer, numbering 55 to 80, were the donors. Unsorted tumor, nontumor lung tissue or cryopreserved PBMC supplied the whole RNA. Study-wide results and caveats: Within tumors, counts of expanded alpha and beta TCRs tracked tumor mutation counts.

The library protocol tagged each TCR cDNA with a unique molecular identifier. TCRdb fed the 5' RACE reads into MiXCR, producing one record per CDR3 protein. The sample yields around 2,700 distinct CDR3 sequences, 1.4% seen once. This clonotype was recorded many times. Its target is not known. This sequence was found in a male donor with early-stage non-small cell lung cancer. Sequenced material: lung tumor tissue, taken at surgery.

This CDR3 is CAWSIVPGRQYF. The CDR3 nucleotides are TGTGCCTGGAGTATAGTCCCCGGCAGGCAGTACTTC. The rearrangement joins TRBV30 to TRBJ2-7; no definite D call. The CDR3 runs 12 residues. Germline V gene lookup returns CDR1 GTSNPN and CDR2 SVGIG (reference sequence). V lost 2 bases to trimming and J lost 9 bases, with 14 bases between them.